The entry that follows covers one T cell receptor (beta chain) sequence. Germline CDR1 and CDR2: SGDLS and YYNGEE. This CDR3 contains 14 residues. Trimming stripped 0 bases from V and 5 bases from J, with 9 bases between. The data were obtained in a study of blood T cell repertoires in COVID-19. Participants' reported clinical history set cohort assignment. Clones were sequenced by immunoSEQ multiplex PCR, and TCRdb holds only the in-frame ones, with some missing. The sample consists of about 350,000 clones, around 87% of them appearing once. The source material was PBMCs or T cells enriched from blood (not recorded which). This TCR was sampled from a woman under 40 who had recovered from COVID-19. This sequence joins TRBV9 and TRBJ2-1, with a weak D call TRBD1 (5 bases). CDR3 residues: CASSVGGWDNEQFF. The DNA for the CDR3 is TGTGCCAGCAGCGTAGGGGGCTGGGACAATGAGCAGTTCTTC.